These T cell receptor beta chains were read from a single sample in a study of T cells in tuberculosis. The protocol was immunoSEQ multiplex PCR, while the TCRdb copy is restricted to in-frame clones and leaves out a portion. The sample carries roughly 34,000 clones, over 85% recorded once. Sequencing was performed on PBMCs, taken at tuberculosis diagnosis. The source of these receptors is an adult with tuberculosis. Each CDR3 is given with its conserved first and last residue. D genes are given only for firm matches. Some rows have no size entry. The others give once, few or many, or a class for an expanded clone.

>.|TRBV11-2|TRBJ1-1|15|.
CASSSDPEVDTEAFF
TGTGCCAGCAGCTCCGACCCCGAGGTAGACACTGAAGCTTTCTTT
>once|TRBV6-5|TRBJ2-3|15|TRBD2
CATSGGGRSTDTQYF
TGTGCCACCTCGGGCGGGGGACGGAGCACAGATACGCAGTATTTT
>.|TRBV2|TRBJ2-3|14|.
CASGSGLNTDTQYF
TGTGCCAGCGGCTCGGGACTCAACACAGATACGCAGTATTTT
>.|TRBV28|TRBJ2-7|14|TRBD1
CASSLTGGSLEQYF
TGTGCCAGCAGTTTAACAGGGGGCTCTCTCGAGCAGTACTTC
>.|TRBV6-4|TRBJ2-2|16|.
CASSDSGGRTTGELFF
TGTGCCAGCAGTGACTCCGGGGGACGAACCACCGGGGAGCTGTTTTTT
>.|TRBV5-4|TRBJ2-7|17|TRBD2
CASSPAPLAGGIYEQYF
TGTGCCAGCAGCCCCGCCCCTTTAGCGGGGGGGATTTACGAGCAGTACTTC
>.|TRBV29-1|TRBJ2-6|15|TRBD1
CGPGQLCSGANVLTF
TGCGGTCCGGGACAGCTATGCTCTGGGGCCAACGTCCTGACTTTC
>.|TRBV7-2|TRBJ1-5|16|TRBD1
CASSWAVTGAAQPQHF
TGTGCCAGCAGCTGGGCGGTGACAGGGGCCGCTCAGCCCCAGCATTTT
>.|TRBV11-3|TRBJ2-1|16|TRBD2
CASSSTGTTAYNEQFF
TGTGCCAGCAGCTCGACCGGGACTACGGCATACAATGAGCAGTTCTTC
>.|TRBV11-2|TRBJ2-7|17|TRBD1
CASSPGQGVSPSYEQYF
TGTGCCAGCAGCCCGGGACAGGGAGTGTCCCCCTCCTACGAGCAGTACTTC
>.|TRBV5-1|TRBJ2-7|15|TRBD2
CASSLILAGTYEQYF
TGCGCCAGCAGCTTGATTCTAGCGGGAACCTACGAGCAGTACTTC
>.|TRBV7-9|TRBJ1-3|19|.
CASSLGGWESFRSGNTIYF
TGTGCCAGCAGCTTAGGGGGTTGGGAGTCCTTTCGCTCTGGAAACACCATATATTTT
>.|TRBV7-9|TRBJ2-7|13|.
CASSSSSSYEQYF
.
>.|TRBV19|TRBJ1-5|16|.
CASSPPRGYSNQPQHF
TGTGCCAGTAGTCCACCCCGGGGTTATAGCAATCAGCCCCAGCATTTT
>.|TRBV4-1|TRBJ2-5|14|.
CASSQDRGSETQYF
TGCGCCAGCAGCCAGGACCGAGGGTCAGAGACCCAGTACTTC
>.|TRBV7-8|TRBJ2-7|15|TRBD2
CASTQLAKMTYEQYF
TGTGCCAGCACCCAACTAGCGAAAATGACCTACGAGCAGTACTTC
>.|TRBV14|TRBJ2-7|15|.
CASSQVSGPTYEQYF
TGTGCCAGCAGCCAAGTTTCAGGGCCAACCTACGAGCAGTACTTC
>.|TRBV19|TRBJ1-2|15|.
CASSTSSNPAGGYTF
TGTGCCAGTAGTACGTCCTCTAACCCCGCGGGAGGCTACACCTTC
>.|TRBV19|TRBJ2-1|16|TRBD2
CASSMIAGGKGDEQFF
TGTGCCAGTAGTATGATAGCGGGAGGGAAGGGAGATGAGCAGTTCTTC
>once|TRBV5-1|TRBJ2-6|16|.
CASSLNPNSGANVLTF
TGCGCCAGCAGCTTGAATCCCAACTCTGGGGCCAACGTCCTGACTTTC
>.|TRBV6-4|TRBJ1-6|14|.
CASSEGRDNSPLHF
TGTGCCAGCAGTGAGGGCAGAGATAATTCACCCCTCCACTTT
>.|TRBV2|TRBJ1-6|14|TRBD1
CASKRTGGESPLYF
TGTGCCAGCAAAAGAACAGGGGGGGAATCACCCCTCTACTTT
>.|TRBV6-5|TRBJ2-7|16|TRBD1
CASSYSTGPQVYEQYF
TGTGCCAGCAGTTACTCGACAGGGCCGCAGGTGTACGAGCAGTACTTC
>.|TRBV7-2|TRBJ1-5|15|.
CASSYRVGADQPQHF
TGTGCCAGCAGCTACAGGGTTGGCGCCGATCAGCCCCAGCATTTT
>.|TRBV6-6|TRBJ2-3|13|.
CASNPQGSDTQYF
TGTGCCAGCAACCCTCAGGGCTCAGATACGCAGTATTTT
>.|TRBV29-1|TRBJ2-3|14|TRBD2
CSVELAGNTDTQYF
TGCAGCGTTGAACTAGCGGGCAACACAGATACGCAGTATTTT
>.|TRBV5-1|TRBJ2-1|13|TRBD1
CASSFQGTDEQFF
TGCGCCAGCAGCTTTCAGGGGACAGATGAGCAGTTCTTC
>.|TRBV6-6|TRBJ2-2|16|TRBD1
CASSYFGQGWSGELFF
TGTGCCAGCAGTTACTTTGGACAGGGGTGGTCCGGGGAGCTGTTTTTT
>.|TRBV6-6|TRBJ1-2|16|.
CASSYSSHGDNYGYTF
TGTGCCAGCAGTTACTCGTCCCACGGAGATAACTATGGCTACACCTTC